Listed here are 32 T cell receptor beta chains from one sample, sequenced in a study of graft-versus-host responses after intestinal transplantation. For these TCRs, the target antigens are not known. TCRdb's table, derived via immunoSEQ multiplex PCR, lists solely in-frame clones and lacks some. The profile covers 95,000 to 150,000 clones, with around 96% appearing a single time and under 3.5% taken by the ten largest. The sample here was unstimulated CD8+ T cells sorted from spleen or lymph node cells, taken before intestinal transplant. The origin of the receptors is a human donor who received an intestinal transplant.

This rearrangement joins TRBV27 to TRBJ2-3; D may be TRBD1 (6 bases). The V end was cut by 5 bases, the J end by 0 bases, with 15 bases between. The CDR3 contains 16 residues. CDR1 MNHEY and CDR2 SMNVEV come from the germline V gene (reference sequence). The CDR3 is CASSTKMTGSTDTQYF. CDR3 coding DNA: TGTGCCAGCAGTACAAAAATGACAGGTAGCACAGATACGCAGTATTTT.

This chain links TRBV5-1 with TRBJ2-1, with D perhaps TRBD1 or TRBD2 (6 bases each). This CDR3 contains 17 residues. V was cut by 5 bases and J by 4 bases, with 22 bases left in between. The germline V gene has CDR1 SGHRS and CDR2 YFSETQ. Here the CDR3 reads CASSTLSRRGGYNEQFF. The DNA of the CDR3 is TGCGCCAGCAGTACCCTCTCACGGAGAGGGGGGTACAATGAGCAGTTCTTC.

DNA for the CDR3: TGTGCCAGCAGTACGACTAGCGGGACCTCCTACGAGCAGTACTTC. Amino acids: CASSTTSGTSYEQYF. The V gene is TRBV6-4, the J gene TRBJ2-7, with TRBD2 matching 11 bases. CDR3 length: 15 residues. Unmatched junction bases numbered 3, after V lost 5 bases and J lost 0 bases. CDR1 and CDR2 (germline): MRHNA, SNTAGT.

A single count supports this clone. V gene TRBV28 combines with J gene TRBJ2-2; 7 positions match TRBD1. The CDR3 consists of 16 residues. The V and J ends lost 8 bases and 5 bases, in that order; junction bases with no gene match: 14. Germline-derived CDR1 and CDR2 are MDHEN and SYDVKM. CDR3 protein: CASLSIGGERTGELFF. The DNA for the CDR3 is TGTGCCAGCCTTTCCATAGGGGGCGAGAGGACCGGGGAGCTGTTTTTT.

The CDR3 is CASSVTANYGYTF. In DNA form, the CDR3 reads TGTGCCAGTAGTGTGACAGCTAACTATGGCTACACCTTC. The chain couples TRBV19 to TRBJ1-2; D is possibly TRBD1 (5 bases). This CDR3 has 13 amino acids. Looked up from germline, CDR1 is LNHDA and CDR2 is SQIVND (reference sequence). V lost 5 bases to trimming and J lost 0 bases, with 7 bases between them.

This sequence joins TRBV21-1 and TRBJ1-1. TRBV21-1 is tagged as a pseudogene. The CDR3 spans 11 residues. In DNA form, the CDR3 reads TGTGCCAGCACCCCGTACACTGAAGCTTTCTTT. It specifies CASTPYTEAFF.

The chain links TRBV9 to TRBJ2-1, with 12 bases aligning to TRBD1. Trimming took 5 bases from V and 7 from J; bases not matched to a gene: 7. From germline, CDR1 is SGDLS and CDR2 YYNGEE. This CDR3 has 15 residues. The CDR3 DNA reads TGTGCCAGCAGAGACGGGACAGGGGGCTCGAATGAGCAGTTCTTC. This encodes CASRDGTGGSNEQFF. The full variable domain, completed using reference TRBV9 and TRBJ2-1, is DSGVTQTPKHLITATGQRVTLRCSPRSGDLSVYWYQQSLDQGLQFLIQYYNGEERAKGNILERFSAQQFPDLHSELNLSSLELGDSALYFCASRDGTGGSNEQFFGPGTRLTVL.

This clone was observed a single time. This chain uses TRBV28 with TRBJ1-4, with 9 nucleotides matching TRBD1. Losses at the gene ends were 5 bases for V and 1 base for J; bases not matched to a gene: 5. Germline CDR1 MDHEN, CDR2 SYDVKM. This CDR3 spans 16 amino acids. In DNA, the CDR3 is TGTGCCAGCAGTCTGGACAGGGGTGTAACTAATGAAAAACTGTTTTTT. Its protein is CASSLDRGVTNEKLFF.

The chain combines TRBV4-1 with TRBJ2-2; D possibly matches TRBD1 or TRBD2 (6 bases each). Trimming pared 3 bases from V and 4 bases from J, leaving 12 bases between. CDR1 is MGHRA and CDR2 is YSYEKL in the germline V gene. This CDR3 region has 15 residues. DNA of the CDR3: TGCGCCAGCAGCCAGAGGGGGGCAGGCACCGGGGAGCTGTTTTTT. It yields the protein CASSQRGAGTGELFF.

This clone was seen a single time. The chain combines TRBV9 with TRBJ2-7; 9 nucleotides agree with TRBD1. CDR1 and CDR2 from the germline V gene are SGDLS and YYNGEE. With V trimmed by 3 bases and J by 2 bases, 6 bases remained unmatched. The CDR3 totals 15 residues. The CDR3 protein is CASSERTGEAYEQYF. The CDR3 nucleotides are TGTGCCAGCAGCGAGCGGACAGGGGAAGCCTACGAGCAGTACTTC.

The count of this clone is one. V is TRBV29-1 and J is TRBJ1-1; unclear D gene. Germline V lookup: CDR1 SQVTM, CDR2 ANQGSEA. The CDR3 extends over 15 amino acids. Trimming took 1 base from V and 2 from J, leaving 14 bases between them. CDR3 in amino acids: CSVEGRGTRNTEAFF. The CDR3 nucleotides read TGCAGCGTTGAAGGCCGGGGTACTCGAAACACTGAAGCTTTCTTT.

With regard to this clone: Other nucleotide sequences in the sample specify the same CDR3. In nucleotides, the CDR3 is TGCGCCAGCAGCTTGGAAGGGTATCAGCCCCAGCATTTT. As protein: CASSLEGYQPQHF. The chain joins TRBV5-1 to TRBJ1-5, with D uncertain. This CDR3 has 13 residues. V was shortened by 0 bases and J by 5 bases, with 6 bases between the two germline ends. CDR1 is SGHRS and CDR2 is YFSETQ in the germline V gene.

The V and J genes are TRBV7-9 and TRBJ2-7; TRBD2 aligns across 8 bases. Germline assignment: CDR1 SEHNR and CDR2 FQNEAQ (reference sequence). The CDR3 totals 15 residues. After removal of 5 bases from V and 0 bases from J, the junction contained 6 bases not matched to a gene. CDR3 DNA sequence: TGTGCCAGCAGCGGACTAGCCCAGAGCTCCTACGAGCAGTACTTC. Protein product: CASSGLAQSSYEQYF.

About this clone itself: Distinct nucleotide sequences in the sample also encode this CDR3. The rearrangement uses TRBV9 and TRBJ2-7; D remains ambiguous. Between the trimmed V and J ends, which lost 0 bases and 0 bases, there was a span of 7 bases. Germline CDR1 reads SGDLS; CDR2 reads YYNGEE. CDR3 length: 14 residues. This CDR3 reads CASSVDGNSYEQYF. In nucleotides, the CDR3 is TGTGCCAGCAGCGTAGACGGTAACTCCTACGAGCAGTACTTC.

This rearrangement joins TRBV10-3 to TRBJ2-5, with 7 bases fitting TRBD2. The CDR3 has 14 residues. CDR1 and CDR2 from the germline V gene are ENHRY and SYGVKD. The J segment lost 11 bases and the V segment lost 6 bases, leaving 15 bases of the junction unmatched. The CDR3 sequence is CAIRLTGTTNEQYF. The CDR3 DNA follows: TGTGCCATCAGACTAACCGGGACTACTAATGAGCAGTACTTC.

This rearrangement joins TRBV28 to TRBJ1-6; D might be TRBD1 (6 bases). The CDR3 is 15 amino acids. V lost 5 bases and J 3 bases, leaving 11 bases between the germline ends. CDR1 is MDHEN and CDR2 is SYDVKM in the germline V gene. As DNA, the CDR3 is TGTGCCAGCAGTCCGGGACAAATCTATAATTCACCCCTCCACTTT. Encoded protein: CASSPGQIYNSPLHF.

V is TRBV2 and J is TRBJ2-5, with 8 bases lining up with TRBD1. Germline V gene sequence: CDR1 SNHLY, CDR2 FYNNEI. V shed 9 bases and J 4 bases; nucleotides not matched to a gene: 10. CDR3 size: 14 residues. The CDR3 loop is CARSAQGAGETQYF. CDR3 nucleotides: TGTGCCAGATCAGCCCAGGGGGCGGGAGAGACCCAGTACTTC.

V is TRBV15 and J is TRBJ2-1; D call uncertain. The CDR3 is 16 residues long. Germline values: CDR1 LNHNV, CDR2 YYDKDF (reference sequence). V was pared by 4 bases and J by 0 bases, with 13 bases between. The DNA of the CDR3 is TGTGCCACCAGCATTGGAAGCGTACTCTCCTACAATGAGCAGTTCTTC. It encodes CATSIGSVLSYNEQFF.

As DNA, the CDR3 is TGTGCCAGCAGATATGCTCGCACCTTC. Translation: CASRYARTF. The rearrangement joins TRBV2 to TRBJ1-2; no definite D call. V lost 6 bases, J lost 13 bases, and 9 bases lay in between. The CDR3 is 9 amino acids. Germline assignment: CDR1 SNHLY and CDR2 FYNNEI.

V usage is TRBV2 and J usage is TRBJ1-1; 9 nucleotides align to TRBD1. The CDR3 consists of 14 residues. J gave up 1 base and V 5 bases, and 2 bases lay outside the gene matches. The germline V gene has CDR1 SNHLY and CDR2 FYNNEI. CDR3 nucleotides: TGTGCCAGCAGTACAGGGGGCCCGAACACTGAAGCTTTCTTT. Translation gives CASSTGGPNTEAFF.

This rearrangement joins TRBV28 to TRBJ2-3; D is ambiguous. The CDR3 is 14 amino acids. Per the germline V gene, CDR1 is MDHEN and CDR2 is SYDVKM. The germline V and J ends were trimmed by 2 bases and 0 bases, with 6 bases remaining between them. The CDR3 loop reads CASSLSPSTDTQYF. CDR3 nucleotide sequence: TGTGCCAGCAGTTTAAGCCCTAGCACAGATACGCAGTATTTT.

V and J are TRBV6-1 and TRBJ1-5; D uncertain. Germline V gives CDR1 MNHNS, CDR2 SASEGT. The CDR3 contains 14 residues. V lost 10 bases and J 0 bases, leaving 13 bases between the germline ends. CDR3 bases: TGTGCCACCACCGGGCCCTATAGCAATCAGCCCCAGCATTTT. This sequence encodes CATTGPYSNQPQHF.

Here the CDR3 DNA reads TGTGCCAGCAGTTTAAACCCTGATTATTCACCCCTCCACTTT. The encoded protein is CASSLNPDYSPLHF. The V call is TRBV28, the J call TRBJ1-6, with D unclear. There are 14 residues in the CDR3. The germline CDR1 and CDR2 sequences are MDHEN and SYDVKM. V lost 2 bases to trimming and J lost 8 bases, with 10 bases between them.

This chain links TRBV9 with TRBJ2-3; weak D call: TRBD2 (5 bases). Germline V CDR1 and CDR2: SGDLS, YYNGEE. The CDR3 length is 16 residues. Trimming stripped 0 bases from V and 2 bases from J, with 13 bases between. The CDR3 DNA is TGTGCCAGCAGCGTAGAACCGGACGGGATCACAGATACGCAGTATTTT. It codes for CASSVEPDGITDTQYF.

V usage is TRBV28 and J usage is TRBJ2-2; TRBD1 matches at 7 bases. The CDR3 loop spans 15 amino acids. CDR1 MDHEN and CDR2 SYDVKM come from the germline V gene. With 4 bases clipped from V and 5 bases from J, the junction kept 7 bases outside the gene matches. The CDR3 nucleotides read TGTGCCAGCAGTTCCCCAGGGGGACGGACCGGGGAGCTGTTTTTT. As protein: CASSSPGGRTGELFF.

The chain recombines TRBV5-6 with TRBJ2-7, with 7 nucleotides matching TRBD1. CDR3 length: 13 amino acids. Trimming at V came to 1 base and at J to 4 bases, leaving 2 bases not matched to a gene. CDR1 is SGHDT, CDR2 YYEEEE, per germline. The CDR3 nucleotides read TGTGCCAGCAGCTTGTCAGGGGGTTACGAGCAGTACTTC. This sequence encodes CASSLSGGYEQYF. Together with reference TRBV5-6 and TRBJ2-7, the CDR3 gives the full variable domain: DAGVTQSPTHLIKTRGQQVTLRCSPKSGHDTVSWYQQALGQGPQFIFQYYEEEERQRGNFPDRFSGHQFPNYSSELNVNALLLGDSALYLCASSLSGGYEQYFGPGTRLTVT.

The chain has TRBV4-1 and TRBJ1-2; D might be TRBD1 (5 bases). The CDR3 runs 15 residues. Per germline, CDR1 MGHRA and CDR2 YSYEKL. Trimming removed 1 base at V and 3 bases at J, with 12 bases between. The CDR3 sequence is CASSQGVGTDYGYTF. The CDR3 region has the DNA TGCGCCAGCAGCCAAGGGGTAGGGACGGACTATGGCTACACCTTC.

This clone was seen more than once but under ten times. CDR3 nucleotides: TGCAGCGTTGACGTTATGATTGCGGGAGAGACCCAGTACTTC. Encoded protein: CSVDVMIAGETQYF. This chain joins TRBV29-1 and TRBJ2-5; D might be TRBD2 (5 bases). This CDR3 contains 14 residues. Germline assignment: CDR1 SQVTM and CDR2 ANQGSEA. V lost 3 bases to trimming and J lost 4 bases, with 15 bases between them.

The V gene is TRBV15, the J gene TRBJ1-1; no firm D call. CDR1 is LNHNV, CDR2 YYDKDF, per germline (reference sequence). With 1 base removed from V and 3 bases from J, the gap between germline ends came to 15 bases. This CDR3 contains 16 residues. CDR3 nucleotides: TGTGCCACCAGCAGAGTCGGGGTTCTAAGGGACACTGAAGCTTTCTTT. As protein: CATSRVGVLRDTEAFF.

A single count supports this clone. This chain uses TRBV27 with TRBJ2-7; TRBD1 is a possible D gene (6 bases). Germline V gene sequence: CDR1 MNHEY, CDR2 SMNVEV (reference sequence). This CDR3 contains 19 residues. V shed 2 bases and J shed 3 bases, with 26 bases lying between them. The DNA of the CDR3 is TGTGCCAGCAGTTTAAGGGGGTCGGGATCCTATATCCCAGACTACGAGCAGTACTTC. This codes for CASSLRGSGSYIPDYEQYF.

V is TRBV14 and J is TRBJ2-3; TRBD1 or TRBD2 may be the D gene (6 bases each). The V gene lost 4 bases and the J gene lost 2 bases, with 16 bases spanning the gap. The CDR3 is 16 residues long. CDR1 is SGHDN and CDR2 is FVKESK in the germline V gene. The chain's CDR3 is CASSPTGRWVTDTQYF. CDR3 bases: TGTGCCAGCAGCCCTACAGGGAGGTGGGTCACAGATACGCAGTATTTT.

The chain joins TRBV28 to TRBJ1-6; 8 positions match TRBD1. This CDR3 is built from 14 residues. V dropped 3 bases and J dropped 7; count of bases not matched to a gene: 2. Germline CDR1 MDHEN, CDR2 SYDVKM. CDR3 sequence reads: CASSFTGGNSPLHF. Written as DNA, the CDR3 is TGTGCCAGCAGTTTCACAGGGGGGAATTCACCCCTCCACTTT.